The 8 T cell receptor beta chains below come from one sample, sequenced in a study of blood T cell repertoires in COVID-19. This table comes from immunoSEQ multiplex PCR, and its TCRdb copy is limited to in-frame clones, with some not included. The sample consists of about 310,000 clones, around nine tenths of them appearing once. The sequenced sample consisted of peripheral blood. All receptors come from a middle-aged man with active or convalescent COVID-19.

The chain uses TRBV12-3 or TRBV12-4 and TRBJ1-5; D call uncertain. This CDR3 has 13 residues. Trimming cost V 2 bases and J 4 bases, with 6 bases left between them. For the CDR3, the DNA is TGTGCCAGCAGTTTACAGATTAATCAGCCCCAGCATTTT. It specifies CASSLQINQPQHF.

The chain employs TRBV27 and TRBJ1-2; D is undetermined. Germline V gene sequence: CDR1 MNHEY, CDR2 SMNVEV (reference sequence). This CDR3 is 15 amino acids long. V lost 2 bases to trimming and J lost 5 bases, with 15 bases between them. The DNA for the CDR3 is TGTGCCAGCAGTTTAAGCGCGTCCGCCGCATATGGCTACACCTTC. It yields the protein CASSLSASAAYGYTF.

The gene calls are TRBV19 and TRBJ1-2, with 9 bases that match TRBD1. Germline V gives CDR1 LNHDA, CDR2 SQIVND (reference sequence). This CDR3 comprises 14 residues. The trim removed 3 bases at V and 8 bases at J, leaving 7 bases unmatched. The CDR3 sequence is CASSMGTGFYGYTF. CDR3 nucleotides: TGTGCCAGTAGTATGGGGACAGGGTTCTACGGCTACACCTTC. The full variable domain, completed using reference TRBV19 and TRBJ1-2, is DGGITQSPKYLFRKEGQNVTLSCEQNLNHDAMYWYRQDPGQGLRLIYYSQIVNDFQKGDIAEGYSVSREKKESFPLTVTSAQKNPTAFYLCASSMGTGFYGYTFGSGTRLTVV.

This clone was seen only once. CDR3 sequence reads: CASSVAMAGPYGYTF. Written as DNA, the CDR3 is TGTGCCAGCAGCGTCGCAATGGCGGGGCCCTATGGCTACACCTTC. This sequence joins TRBV6-5 and TRBJ1-2, with D maybe TRBD1 (5 bases). Germline CDR1 and CDR2: MNHEY and SVGAGI. Trimming took 6 bases from V and 4 from J, leaving 18 bases between them. The CDR3 covers 15 residues.

The chain is built from TRBV29-1 and TRBJ1-3, with a weak D call TRBD1 (5 bases). CDR1 is SQVTM, CDR2 ANQGSEA, per germline. The CDR3 is 16 residues long. Trimming removed 0 bases from V and 1 base from J, with 13 bases in between. Written as DNA, the CDR3 is TGCAGCGTTGAAGATCATAAACAGGTGTCTGGAAACACCATATATTTT. As protein: CSVEDHKQVSGNTIYF.

The V gene is TRBV9, the J gene TRBJ2-2, with 8 bases fitting TRBD2. This CDR3 comprises 17 residues. The V segment lost 4 bases and the J segment 5 bases; nucleotides outside the gene matches: 13. Germline CDR1 is SGDLS and CDR2 is YYNGEE. The CDR3 protein is CASSRISGTSDTGELFF. The CDR3 region has the DNA TGTGCCAGCAGCCGAATCTCCGGGACTAGTGATACCGGGGAGCTGTTTTTT.

This clone was observed a single time. This sequence joins TRBV19 and TRBJ1-3; weak D call: TRBD1 (5 bases). From germline, CDR1 is LNHDA and CDR2 SQIVND (reference sequence). V lost 0 bases and J 4 bases, leaving 10 bases between the germline ends. This CDR3 has 15 amino acids. CDR3 region: CASSIDRADGNTIYF. The CDR3 coding sequence is TGTGCCAGTAGTATAGACAGGGCCGACGGAAACACCATATATTTT.

This chain links TRBV2 with TRBJ2-7; 9 nucleotides agree with TRBD2. The germline V gene has CDR1 SNHLY and CDR2 FYNNEI. Losses at the gene ends were 7 bases for V and 6 bases for J; bases not matched to a gene: 10. The CDR3 runs to 14 residues. The CDR3, as DNA: TGTGCCAGCATCAGGCTGACAGCGGGAGGCGAGCAGTACTTC. Residues: CASIRLTAGGEQYF.